The rows below give T cell receptor beta chains drawn from one sample of a study of T cell repertoires in cytomegalovirus infection. TCRdb ran MiXCR on the reads and lists one entry per CDR3 protein. This repertoire shows about 52,000 distinct CDR3 sequences, around a fifth found once; its top ten account for around 80%. Their target antigens are unknown. The sequenced sample was CD8+ T cells from cultured PBMCs, obtained from culture after CMV antigen stimulation. These TCRs come from a human donor in good health (CMV status not recorded). Some clones in this sample may be carry-over from other donors' samples. The CDR3 runs from the conserved cysteine through the conserved F or W. Fields, in order: J gene, V gene, D gene, clone size, CDR3 DNA, CDR3 protein. A D gene is named only where the DNA matches it firmly. Only part of the rows carry a size: once, few, many, or a class if the clone is expanded.

J: TRBJ1-3; V: TRBV5-4; D: TRBD1; size: NA; DNA: TGTGCCAGCAGCGAGGACAGGGGCTCTGGAAACACCATATATTTT; CDR3: CASSEDRGSGNTIYF
J: TRBJ1-1; V: TRBV7-8; D: TRBD1; size: few; DNA: TGTGCCAGCAGCCAACACGGGAGTCAGGGGGCTAACACTGAAGCTTTCTTT; CDR3: CASSQHGSQGANTEAFF
J: TRBJ2-7; V: TRBV25-1; D: NA; size: NA; DNA: TGTGCCAGCAGTGAGATAGGGAACGAGCAGTACTTC; CDR3: CASSEIGNEQYF
J: TRBJ1-5; V: TRBV7-2; D: NA; size: few; DNA: TGTGCCAGCAGCCCGCAGATGGGGCCTCAGCCCCAGCATTTT; CDR3: CASSPQMGPQPQHF
J: TRBJ1-2; V: TRBV29-1; D: TRBD1; size: many; DNA: TGCAGCGTACCAAAACAGGGGGCTGGTGGCTACACCTTC; CDR3: CSVPKQGAGGYTF
J: TRBJ2-1; V: TRBV19; D: NA; size: NA; DNA: TGTGCCAGTAGTACCCCCCTACCGGGGGACGGTGAGCAGTTCTTC; CDR3: CASSTPLPGDGEQFF
J: TRBJ1-1; V: TRBV7-2; D: NA; size: few; DNA: TGTGCCAGCAGGCTAGGGTCCGGGTTATCTAATGAAGCTTTCTTT; CDR3: CASRLGSGLSNEAFF
J: TRBJ1-1; V: TRBV7-8; D: NA; size: NA; DNA: TGTGCCAGCAGCTGGACAGCCGCTGAAGCTTTCTTT; CDR3: CASSWTAAEAFF
J: TRBJ1-1; V: TRBV7-9; D: NA; size: NA; DNA: TGTGCCAGCAGCTTCTCGGCGGTGAACACTGAAGCTTTCTTT; CDR3: CASSFSAVNTEAFF
J: TRBJ2-3; V: TRBV6-2/TRBV6-3; D: NA; size: NA; DNA: TGTGCCAGCAGTCAACCTACAGATACGCAGTATTTT; CDR3: CASSQPTDTQYF
J: TRBJ2-1; V: TRBV4-3; D: NA; size: NA; DNA: TGCGCCAGCAGCCAGGGAGAGGGGTCCTACAATGAGCAGTTCTTC; CDR3: CASSQGEGSYNEQFF
J: TRBJ2-1; V: TRBV7-2; D: NA; size: many; DNA: TGTGCCAGCCAAGGGGGAGGCCCAAGCTCCTACAATGAGCAGTTCTTC; CDR3: CASQGGGPSSYNEQFF
J: TRBJ2-2; V: TRBV4-3; D: NA; size: few; DNA: TGCGCCAGCAGCCAAGATAGAGGGGGGCCTCCCACCGGGGAGCTGTTTTTT; CDR3: CASSQDRGGPPTGELFF
J: TRBJ1-1; V: TRBV7-9; D: NA; size: NA; DNA: TGTGCCAGCAGCCCCCCTGGGGCTGAAGCTTTCTTT; CDR3: CASSPPGAEAFF
J: TRBJ1-5; V: TRBV15; D: NA; size: NA; DNA: TGTGCCACCAGCAGTGCTAGCAATCAGCCCCAGCATTTT; CDR3: CATSSASNQPQHF
J: TRBJ1-1; V: TRBV7-8; D: NA; size: few; DNA: TGTGCCAGCAGCTACAGAGGGATAACGACAAACACTGAAGCTTTCTTT; CDR3: CASSYRGITTNTEAFF
J: TRBJ2-7; V: TRBV7-2; D: NA; size: NA; DNA: TGTGCCAGCAGCATCGGACCGCTCTCCTACGAGCAGTACTTC; CDR3: CASSIGPLSYEQYF
J: TRBJ1-3; V: TRBV13; D: NA; size: NA; DNA: TGTGCCAGCAGCTTAGTGAGTGGAAACACCATATATTTT; CDR3: CASSLVSGNTIYF
J: TRBJ1-3; V: TRBV19; D: NA; size: NA; DNA: TGTGCCAGTAGTGTGGACGGTCCACCCCGGGACACCATATATTTT; CDR3: CASSVDGPPRDTIYF
J: TRBJ1-5; V: TRBV7-8; D: TRBD1; size: few; DNA: TGTGCCAGCAGCTTAGAGTCCGGGACAGGGTTTTATAGCAATCAGCCCCAGCATTTT; CDR3: CASSLESGTGFYSNQPQHF
J: TRBJ1-5; V: TRBV6-1; D: NA; size: NA; DNA: TGTGCCAGCAGTGAGGTTAGCAATCAGCCCCAGCATTTT; CDR3: CASSEVSNQPQHF
J: TRBJ2-7; V: TRBV5-6; D: NA; size: few; DNA: TGTGCCAGCAGCTTATCACCAGGGTCCCACGAGCAGTACTTC; CDR3: CASSLSPGSHEQYF
J: TRBJ2-7; V: TRBV29-1; D: TRBD1; size: once; DNA: TGCAGCGTTGAAGATCAGTGGACAGGGGGGTACGAGCAGTACTTC; CDR3: CSVEDQWTGGYEQYF
J: TRBJ1-1; V: TRBV9; D: TRBD1; size: NA; DNA: TGTGCCAGCAGCGTAAAATCAGGGGGGAACACTGAAGCTTTCTTT; CDR3: CASSVKSGGNTEAFF
J: TRBJ1-6; V: TRBV7-6; D: TRBD1; size: few; DNA: TGTGCCAGCAGCTCTGACAGGGATTCACCCCTCCACTTT; CDR3: CASSSDRDSPLHF
J: TRBJ2-2; V: TRBV6-2/TRBV6-3; D: TRBD2; size: NA; DNA: TGTGCCAGCAGTTACGACGTAGCGGGGGCAGACACCGGGGAGCTGTTTTTT; CDR3: CASSYDVAGADTGELFF
J: TRBJ2-7; V: TRBV6-2/TRBV6-3; D: TRBD1; size: NA; DNA: TGTGCCAGCAGTATCCGGGACAGGACAGCCTACGAGCAGTACTTC; CDR3: CASSIRDRTAYEQYF
J: TRBJ1-1; V: TRBV7-9; D: NA; size: few; DNA: TGTGCCAGCAGCTTAGCGGGGCAGGGAGAAGCTTTCTTT; CDR3: CASSLAGQGEAFF